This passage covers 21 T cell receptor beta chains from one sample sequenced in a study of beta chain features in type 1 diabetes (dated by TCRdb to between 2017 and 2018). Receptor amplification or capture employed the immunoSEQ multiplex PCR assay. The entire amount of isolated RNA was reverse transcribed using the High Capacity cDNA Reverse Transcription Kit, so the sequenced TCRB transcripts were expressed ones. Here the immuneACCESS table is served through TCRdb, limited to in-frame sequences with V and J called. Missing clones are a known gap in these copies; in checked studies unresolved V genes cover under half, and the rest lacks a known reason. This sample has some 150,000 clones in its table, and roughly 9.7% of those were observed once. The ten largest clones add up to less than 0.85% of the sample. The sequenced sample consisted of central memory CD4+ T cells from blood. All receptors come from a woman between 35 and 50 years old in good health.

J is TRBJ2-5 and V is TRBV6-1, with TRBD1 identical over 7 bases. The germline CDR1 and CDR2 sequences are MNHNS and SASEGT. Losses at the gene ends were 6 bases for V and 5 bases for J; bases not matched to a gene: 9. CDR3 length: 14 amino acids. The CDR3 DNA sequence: TGTGCCAGCAGGCTGACAGGGAAGGGGGAGACCCAGTACTTC. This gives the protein CASRLTGKGETQYF.

The CDR3 DNA reads as TGTGCCAGTACCCTCGGTCAGGGGAATAGCAATCAGCCCCAGCATTTT. Translated, it gives CASTLGQGNSNQPQHF. The V and J genes are TRBV2 and TRBJ1-5; tentatively, D is TRBD1 (6 bases). Germline lookup yields CDR1 SNHLY and CDR2 FYNNEI. The germline V and J ends were trimmed by 9 bases and 0 bases, with 18 bases remaining between them. This CDR3 region has 16 residues.

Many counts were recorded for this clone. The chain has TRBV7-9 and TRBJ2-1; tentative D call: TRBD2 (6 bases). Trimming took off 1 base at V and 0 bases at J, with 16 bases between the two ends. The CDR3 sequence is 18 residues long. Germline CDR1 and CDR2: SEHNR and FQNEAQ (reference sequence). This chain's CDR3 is CASSLVSGSKSSYNEQFF. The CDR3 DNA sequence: TGTGCCAGCAGCTTAGTTAGCGGCAGTAAGAGCTCCTACAATGAGCAGTTCTTC.

The CDR3, as DNA: TGCGCCAGCAGCGCGGGCGACTCTCGGGAAAAACTGTTTTTT. Protein sequence: CASSAGDSREKLFF. The chain is built from TRBV5-1 and TRBJ1-4; D is ambiguous. CDR1 is SGHRS and CDR2 is YFSETQ in the germline V gene. This CDR3 has 14 residues. The V and J ends lost 4 bases and 8 bases respectively, with 15 bases between them.

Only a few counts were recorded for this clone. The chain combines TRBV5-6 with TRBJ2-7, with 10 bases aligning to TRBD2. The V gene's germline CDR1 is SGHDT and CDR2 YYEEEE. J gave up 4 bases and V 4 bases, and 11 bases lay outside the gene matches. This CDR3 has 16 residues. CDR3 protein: CASSQGLASPSYEQYF. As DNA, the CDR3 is TGTGCCAGCAGCCAGGGACTAGCGAGTCCTTCATACGAGCAGTACTTC.

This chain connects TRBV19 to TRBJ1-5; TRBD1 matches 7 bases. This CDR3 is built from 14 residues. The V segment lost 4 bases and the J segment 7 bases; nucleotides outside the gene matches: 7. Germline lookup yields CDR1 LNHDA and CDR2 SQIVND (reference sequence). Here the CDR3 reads CASSTVRQGQPQHF. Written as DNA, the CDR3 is TGTGCCAGTAGTACCGTTCGACAGGGACAGCCCCAGCATTTT.

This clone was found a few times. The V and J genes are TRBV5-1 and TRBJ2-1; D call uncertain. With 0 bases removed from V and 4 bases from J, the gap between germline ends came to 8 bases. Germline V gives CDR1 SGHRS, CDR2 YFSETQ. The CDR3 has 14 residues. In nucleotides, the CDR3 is TGCGCCAGCAGCTTGGCGGTCGGGTACAATGAGCAGTTCTTC. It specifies CASSLAVGYNEQFF.

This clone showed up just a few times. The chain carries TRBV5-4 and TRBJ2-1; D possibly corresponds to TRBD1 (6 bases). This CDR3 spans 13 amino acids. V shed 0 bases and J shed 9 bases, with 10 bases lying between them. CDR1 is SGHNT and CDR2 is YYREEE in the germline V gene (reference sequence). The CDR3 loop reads CASSLGGPGEQFF. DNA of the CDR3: TGTGCCAGCAGCTTGGGGGGGCCGGGTGAGCAGTTCTTC.

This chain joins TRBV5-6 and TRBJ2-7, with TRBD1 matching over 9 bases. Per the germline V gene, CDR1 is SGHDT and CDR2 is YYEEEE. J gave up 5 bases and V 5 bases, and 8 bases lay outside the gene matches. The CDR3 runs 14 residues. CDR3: CASRTVTGGNEQYF. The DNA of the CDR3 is TGTGCCAGCAGGACTGTAACAGGGGGCAACGAGCAGTACTTC.

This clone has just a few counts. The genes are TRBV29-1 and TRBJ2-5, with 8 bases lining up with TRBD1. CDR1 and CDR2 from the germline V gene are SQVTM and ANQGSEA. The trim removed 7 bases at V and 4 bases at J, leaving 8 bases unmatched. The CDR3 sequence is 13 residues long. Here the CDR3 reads CSATGGSGETQYF. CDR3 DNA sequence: TGCAGCGCCACAGGGGGAAGTGGAGAGACCCAGTACTTC. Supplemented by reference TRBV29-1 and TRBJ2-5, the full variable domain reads SAVISQKPSRDICQRGTSLTIQCQVDSQVTMMFWYRQQPGQSLTLIATANQGSEATYESGFVIDKFPISRPNLTFSTLTVSNMSPEDSSIYLCSATGGSGETQYFGPGTRLLVL.

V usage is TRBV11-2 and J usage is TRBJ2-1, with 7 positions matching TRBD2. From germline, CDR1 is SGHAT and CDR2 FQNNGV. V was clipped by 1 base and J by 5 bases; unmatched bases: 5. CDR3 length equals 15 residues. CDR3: CASSLGASGHNEQFF. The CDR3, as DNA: TGTGCCAGCAGCTTAGGGGCTAGCGGTCACAATGAGCAGTTCTTC.

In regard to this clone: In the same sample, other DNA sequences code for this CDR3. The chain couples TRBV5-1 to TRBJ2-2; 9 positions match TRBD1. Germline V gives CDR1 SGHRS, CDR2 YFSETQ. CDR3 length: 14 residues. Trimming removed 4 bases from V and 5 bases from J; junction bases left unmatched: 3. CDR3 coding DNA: TGCGCCAGCAGCCTGGGACAGGGTACCGGGGAGCTGTTTTTT. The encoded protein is CASSLGQGTGELFF.

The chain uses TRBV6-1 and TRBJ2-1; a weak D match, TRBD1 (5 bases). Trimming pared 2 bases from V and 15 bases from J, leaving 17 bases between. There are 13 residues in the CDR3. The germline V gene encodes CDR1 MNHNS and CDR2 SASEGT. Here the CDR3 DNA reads TGTGCCAGCAGTGAAAGTGGGGCTCAACCACCGTTCTTC. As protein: CASSESGAQPPFF.

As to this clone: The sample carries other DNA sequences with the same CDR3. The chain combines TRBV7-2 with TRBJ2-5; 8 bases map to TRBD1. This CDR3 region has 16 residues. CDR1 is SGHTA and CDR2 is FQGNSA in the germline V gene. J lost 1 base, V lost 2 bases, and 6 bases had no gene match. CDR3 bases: TGTGCCAGCAGCTTAAGGGCAGGGGGCCTCCAAGAGACCCAGTACTTC. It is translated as CASSLRAGGLQETQYF.

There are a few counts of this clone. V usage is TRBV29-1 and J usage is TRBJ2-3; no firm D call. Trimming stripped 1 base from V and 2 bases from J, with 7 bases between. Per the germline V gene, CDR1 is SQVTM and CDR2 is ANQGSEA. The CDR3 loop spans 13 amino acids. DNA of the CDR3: TGCAGCGTTGAAGTACAGACCACAGATACGCAGTATTTT. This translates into CSVEVQTTDTQYF.

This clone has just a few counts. CDR3 DNA sequence: TGTGCCAGCAGCGTGGGGACACAAAGCTCCTACGAGCAGTACTTC. It is translated as CASSVGTQSSYEQYF. The chain couples TRBV9 to TRBJ2-7, with TRBD1 as a possible D gene (6 bases). The length of the CDR3 is 15 residues. Trimming removed 2 bases from V and 0 bases from J, with 12 bases in between. Per the germline V gene, CDR1 is SGDLS and CDR2 is YYNGEE.

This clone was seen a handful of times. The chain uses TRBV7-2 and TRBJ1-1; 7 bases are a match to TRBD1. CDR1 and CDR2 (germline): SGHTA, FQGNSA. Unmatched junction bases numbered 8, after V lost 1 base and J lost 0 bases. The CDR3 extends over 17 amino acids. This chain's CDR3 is CASSLVYRGPMNTEAFF. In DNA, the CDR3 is TGTGCCAGCAGCTTAGTCTACAGGGGACCCATGAACACTGAAGCTTTCTTT.

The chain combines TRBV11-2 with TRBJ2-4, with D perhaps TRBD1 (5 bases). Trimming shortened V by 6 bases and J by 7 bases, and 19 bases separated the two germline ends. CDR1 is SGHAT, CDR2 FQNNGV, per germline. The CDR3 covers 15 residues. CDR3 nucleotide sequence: TGTGCCAGCAGTTTTGTTAAGGGGTGGTCGAACATTCAGTACTTC. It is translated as CASSFVKGWSNIQYF. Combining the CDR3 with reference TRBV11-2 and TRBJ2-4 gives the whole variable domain EAGVAQSPRYKIIEKRQSVAFWCNPISGHATLYWYQQILGQGPKLLIQFQNNGVVDDSQLPKDRFSAERLKGVDSTLKIQPAKLEDSAVYLCASSFVKGWSNIQYFGAGTRLSVL.

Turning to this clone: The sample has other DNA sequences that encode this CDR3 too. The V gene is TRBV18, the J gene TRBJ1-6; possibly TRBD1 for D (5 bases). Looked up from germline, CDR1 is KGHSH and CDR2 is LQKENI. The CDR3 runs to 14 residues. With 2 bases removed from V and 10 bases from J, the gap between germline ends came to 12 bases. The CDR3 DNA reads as TGTGCCAGCTCACCAACAGGAGTTCGATCACCCCTCCACTTT. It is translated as CASSPTGVRSPLHF.

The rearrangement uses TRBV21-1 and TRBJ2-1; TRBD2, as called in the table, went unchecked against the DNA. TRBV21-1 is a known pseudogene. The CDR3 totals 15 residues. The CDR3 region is CASSKGGDSLNEQFF. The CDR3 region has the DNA TGTGCCAGCAGCAAAGGGGGGGACTCCCTAAATGAGCAGTTCTTC.

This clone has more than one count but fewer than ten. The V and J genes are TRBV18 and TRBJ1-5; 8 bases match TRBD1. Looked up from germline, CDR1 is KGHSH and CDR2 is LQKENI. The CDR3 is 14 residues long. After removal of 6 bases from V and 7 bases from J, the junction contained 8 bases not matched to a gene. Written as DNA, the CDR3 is TGTGCCAGCTCGGAAGGGACAGGCCCCCAGCCCCAGCATTTT. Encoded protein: CASSEGTGPQPQHF.